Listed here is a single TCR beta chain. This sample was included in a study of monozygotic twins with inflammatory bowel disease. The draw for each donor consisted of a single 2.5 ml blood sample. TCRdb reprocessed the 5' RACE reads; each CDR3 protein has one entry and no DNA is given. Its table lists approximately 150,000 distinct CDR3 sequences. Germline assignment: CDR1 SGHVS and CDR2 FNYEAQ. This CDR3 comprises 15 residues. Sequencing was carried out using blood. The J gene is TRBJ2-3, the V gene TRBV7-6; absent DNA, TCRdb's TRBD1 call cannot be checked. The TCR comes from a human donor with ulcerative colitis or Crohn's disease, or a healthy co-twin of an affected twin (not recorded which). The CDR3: CASSWWTGPSDTQYF. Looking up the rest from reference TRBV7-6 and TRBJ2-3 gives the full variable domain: GAGVSQSPRYKVTKRGQDVALRCDPISGHVSLYWYRQALGQGPEFLTYFNYEAQQDKSGLPNDRFSAERPEGSISTLTIQRTEQRDSAMYRCASSWWTGPSDTQYFGPGTRLTVL.